This T cell receptor beta chain was found in a study of blood T cells in healthy people across ages. For the second PCR, which ran for about 6 to 11 cycles, a sample-barcoded 5' primer and a J-beta primer mix were used. A single record per CDR3 protein comes from TCRdb applying MiXCR to the 5' RACE reads. The repertoire holds about 580,000 distinct CDR3 sequences, with roughly 48% as singletons. This clonotype appeared once. One junction end does not reproduce the germline sequence, and a read error may be involved. CDR1 is LGHDT and CDR2 is YNNKEL in the germline V gene (reference sequence). The CDR3 is made up of 15 amino acids.

V gene TRBV3-1 combines with J gene TRBJ2-5; D gene uncertain. Sequenced input: blood. The receptor comes from a man aged 80 or over in good health. In DNA, the CDR3 is TGTGCCAGCAGCCTTTTTCCGGATGGGCAAGAGGCCCAGTACTTC. Translating gives CASSLFPDGQEAQYF.